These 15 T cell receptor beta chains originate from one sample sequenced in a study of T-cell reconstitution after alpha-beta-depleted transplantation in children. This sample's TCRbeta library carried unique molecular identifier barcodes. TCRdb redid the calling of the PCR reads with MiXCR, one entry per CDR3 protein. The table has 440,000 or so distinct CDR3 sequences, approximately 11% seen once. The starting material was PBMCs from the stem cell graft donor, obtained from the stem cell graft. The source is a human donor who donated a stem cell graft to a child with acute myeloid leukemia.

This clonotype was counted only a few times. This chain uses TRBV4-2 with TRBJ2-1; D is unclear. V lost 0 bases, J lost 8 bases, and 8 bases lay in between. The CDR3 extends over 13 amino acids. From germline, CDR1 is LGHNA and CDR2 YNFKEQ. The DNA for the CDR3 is TGTGCCAGCAGCCAAGATCTGGTCCATGAGCAGTTCTTC. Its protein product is CASSQDLVHEQFF.

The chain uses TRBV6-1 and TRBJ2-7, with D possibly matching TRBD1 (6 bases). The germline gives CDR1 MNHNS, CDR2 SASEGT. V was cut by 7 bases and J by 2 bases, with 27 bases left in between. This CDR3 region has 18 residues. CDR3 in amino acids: CASTPRRGLRTEAYEQYF. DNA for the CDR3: TGTGCCAGCACTCCAAGAAGGGGATTAAGGACAGAAGCCTACGAGCAGTACTTC.

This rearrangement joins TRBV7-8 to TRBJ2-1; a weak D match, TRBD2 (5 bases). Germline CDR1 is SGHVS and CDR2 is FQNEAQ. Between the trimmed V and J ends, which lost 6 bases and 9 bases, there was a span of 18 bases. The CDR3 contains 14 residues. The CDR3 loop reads CASRNGGSRVEQFF. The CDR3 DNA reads TGTGCCAGCAGAAACGGAGGTTCGAGGGTTGAGCAGTTCTTC.

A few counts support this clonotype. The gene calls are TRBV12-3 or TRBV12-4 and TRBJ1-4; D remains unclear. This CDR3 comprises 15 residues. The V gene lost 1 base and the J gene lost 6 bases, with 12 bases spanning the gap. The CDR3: CASSLGETWDEKLFF. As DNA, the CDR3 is TGTGCCAGCAGTTTAGGGGAAACCTGGGATGAAAAACTGTTTTTT.

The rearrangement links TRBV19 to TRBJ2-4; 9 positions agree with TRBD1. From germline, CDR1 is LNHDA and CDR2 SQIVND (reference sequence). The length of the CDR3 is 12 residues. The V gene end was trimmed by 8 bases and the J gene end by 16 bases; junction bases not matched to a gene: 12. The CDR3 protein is CASRDPGDRAYF. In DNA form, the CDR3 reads TGTGCCAGTCGAGATCCGGGGGACAGGGCTTACTTC.

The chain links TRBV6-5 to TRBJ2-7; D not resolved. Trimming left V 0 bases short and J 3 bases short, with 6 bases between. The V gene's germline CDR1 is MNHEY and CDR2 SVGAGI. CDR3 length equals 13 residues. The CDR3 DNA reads TGTGCCAGCAGTTACTCGGTGGGCTACGAGCAGTACGTC. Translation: CASSYSVGYEQYV.

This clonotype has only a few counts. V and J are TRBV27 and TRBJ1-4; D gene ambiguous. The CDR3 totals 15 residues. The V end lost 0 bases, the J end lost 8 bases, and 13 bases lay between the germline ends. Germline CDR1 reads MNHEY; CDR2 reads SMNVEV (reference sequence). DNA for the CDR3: TGTGCCAGCAGTTTATCTGAACAGATGAACGAAAAACTGTTTTTT. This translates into CASSLSEQMNEKLFF.

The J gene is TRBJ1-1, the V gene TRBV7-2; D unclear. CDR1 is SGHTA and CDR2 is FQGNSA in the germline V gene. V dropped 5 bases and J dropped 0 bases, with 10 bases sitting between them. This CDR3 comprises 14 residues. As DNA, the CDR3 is TGTGCCAGCAGCCCCTCGGCTCTGAACACTGAAGCTTTCTTT. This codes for CASSPSALNTEAFF.

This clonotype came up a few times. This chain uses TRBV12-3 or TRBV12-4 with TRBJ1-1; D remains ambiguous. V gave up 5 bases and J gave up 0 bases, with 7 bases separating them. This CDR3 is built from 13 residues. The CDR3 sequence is CASSAGLNTEAFF. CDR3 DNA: TGTGCCAGCAGTGCCGGACTGAACACTGAAGCTTTCTTT.

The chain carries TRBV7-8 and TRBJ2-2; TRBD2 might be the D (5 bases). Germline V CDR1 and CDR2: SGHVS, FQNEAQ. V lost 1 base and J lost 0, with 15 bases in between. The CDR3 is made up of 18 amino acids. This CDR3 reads CASSLVRTLLSNTGELFF. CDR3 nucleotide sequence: TGTGCCAGCAGCTTAGTCCGGACTCTTCTCTCGAACACCGGGGAGCTGTTTTTT.

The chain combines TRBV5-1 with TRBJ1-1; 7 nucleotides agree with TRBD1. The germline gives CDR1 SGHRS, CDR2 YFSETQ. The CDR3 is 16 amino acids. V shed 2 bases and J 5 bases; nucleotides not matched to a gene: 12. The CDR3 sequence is CASSLGQAEGWTEAFF. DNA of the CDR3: TGCGCCAGCAGCTTAGGACAGGCGGAGGGGTGGACTGAAGCTTTCTTT.

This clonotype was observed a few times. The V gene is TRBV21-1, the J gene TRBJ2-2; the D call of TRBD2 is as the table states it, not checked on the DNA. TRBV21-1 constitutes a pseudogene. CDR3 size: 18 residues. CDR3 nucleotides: TGTGCCAGCAGCCCGCAGCGGCGGGAGCTAACACCGAGCGGGGAGCTGTTTTTT. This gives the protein CASSPQRRELTPSGELFF.

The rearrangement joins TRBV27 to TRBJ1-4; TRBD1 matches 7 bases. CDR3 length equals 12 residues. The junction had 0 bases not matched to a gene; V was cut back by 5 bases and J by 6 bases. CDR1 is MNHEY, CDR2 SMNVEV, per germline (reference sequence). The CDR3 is CASSQGDEKLFF. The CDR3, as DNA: TGTGCCAGCAGTCAGGGGGATGAAAAACTGTTTTTT.

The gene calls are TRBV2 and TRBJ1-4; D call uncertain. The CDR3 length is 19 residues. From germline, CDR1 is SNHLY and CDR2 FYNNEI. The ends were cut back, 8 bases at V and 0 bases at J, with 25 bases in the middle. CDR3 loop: CASSDRRPHGFTTNEKLFF. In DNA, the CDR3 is TGTGCCAGCTCCGACCGGAGGCCACACGGCTTCACAACTAATGAAAAACTGTTTTTT.

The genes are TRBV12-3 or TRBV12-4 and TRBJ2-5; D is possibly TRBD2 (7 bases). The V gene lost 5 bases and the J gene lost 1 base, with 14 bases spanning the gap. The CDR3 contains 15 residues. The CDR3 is CASSPAGASQETQYF. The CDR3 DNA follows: TGTGCCAGCAGTCCGGCGGGGGCAAGCCAAGAGACCCAGTACTTC.